This TCR beta chain emerged from a study of regulatory T cells in long-lasting Graves disease listed by TCRdb under 2021. For the study in its entirety: In the newly diagnosed Graves' disease group, patients had been taking antithyroid drugs for less than 3 months. Peripheral blood TCR sequencing and RNA sequencing compared persistent Graves' disease patients with newly diagnosed Graves' disease patients. The study was registered as a clinical trial and conducted in China. A total of roughly 33 samples underwent TCR sequencing: around 13 from persistent and about 20 from newly diagnosed Graves' disease patients. The investigation overall reported the following: Sequencing and analysis were restricted to the TCR beta chain. The authors acknowledged the small sample size as a limitation that may reduce accuracy. The study examined only peripheral blood because the primary lesion, thyroid tissue, could not be accessed. More public clonotypes were shared among persistent patients (roughly 2,700) than among newly diagnosed patients (966). Compared with newly diagnosed patients, patients with persistent Graves' disease had lower TCR Shannon entropy and fewer highly expanded clones, which suggests clonal expansion. Persistent disease showed preferential use of TRBV28, TRBJ1-2 and TRBJ2-5, whereas newly diagnosed disease favored TRBV20-1 and TRBJ2-1.

The library was produced with multiplex PCR. The run used an Illumina HiSeq 4000. iRepertoire HTBI primers and Arm-PCR amplification of CDR3 regions were used to construct TCR beta libraries. Before sequencing, the PCR products underwent gel purification. The published analysis was carried out like this. Gene usage analysis of CDR3 amino acid clonotypes used the 60 to 75 TRBV and more than 13 TRBJ segments found across samples. COPE and FqMerger were used to merge filtered high-quality paired reads into contigs. BLAST was used to align contigs to IMGT TRBV, TRBD and TRBJ reference genes, and CDR3 was defined according to IMGT. Clonotypes above 0.1% frequency were classified as highly expanded clones. Shannon entropy served as the measure of repertoire diversity, while the Gini coefficient captured V-J evenness. A clonotype was considered public if more than one individual shared it. The raw public reads went through TCRdb reprocessing: fastp at Q25, MiXCR clone calling, in-frame beta chains kept. Duplicate CDR3 protein sequences are folded into a single record with the most common DNA and genes. The V and J calls and clone size come from TCRdb's table, not from the authors' own analysis. The sample records approximately 230,000 distinct CDR3 sequences, around 20% of which are singletons. Around 21% of the sample comes from the top ten.

The time point label of this sample denotes: newly diagnosed GD, antithyroid drugs for less than 3 months. RNA was extracted from PBMCs in TRIzol for both TCR sequencing and RNA sequencing. Graves' disease was diagnosed according to American Thyroid Association guidelines. Patients were recruited from an endocrinology department in Xi'an, China. From each patient, approximately 10 milliliters of peripheral blood was collected into an EDTA anticoagulant tube. Ficoll Paque Plus density gradient separation was used to isolate PBMCs, and no further T cell sorting was performed. RNA quality was checked with an Agilent 2100 Bioanalyzer and agarose gel, and concentration with a NanoDrop 2000. In this sample, this clonotype turned up many times. Its specific antigen is unknown. There are no base qualities to consult, and no much larger clone falls within one base. The CDR3 contains 16 residues, cysteine and phenylalanine counted. Of all the DNA, just the CDR3 is kept, 48 bases in frame from base 1. V sheds 5 bases and J sheds 10 bases, leaving 26 bases between their ends. The germline V gene supplies CDR1 ENHRY and CDR2 SYGVKD.

The sequence was collected from a female donor with Graves disease. This specimen consisted of peripheral blood mononuclear cells (PBMCs), obtained at new diagnosis, from a patient treated with antithyroid drugs. This receptor chain uses TRBV10-3 and TRBJ1-2; TRBD1 is possibly the D segment (5 matching bases). CDR3 sequence: CAISTGFSVRRVNYTF. The nucleotide sequence is TGTGCCATCAGTACAGGCTTTTCGGTTCGACGCGTAAACTACACCTTC.